The 3 T cell receptor beta chains below all came from one sample that was sequenced in a study of prognosis after radiotherapy for stage I lung cancer. Two-round multiplex PCR on genomic DNA was the method by which TCR beta CDR3 was amplified. It was primers specific to each TRBV and TRBJ gene that first-round PCR used. TCRdb processed the multiplex PCR reads anew with MiXCR; each CDR3 protein has one entry. The data contain around 26,000 distinct CDR3 sequences, roughly 46% of them seen just once; the ten biggest clones take up about 16%. The sequenced sample was PBMCs, obtained before or after stereotactic body radiation therapy (not recorded which). These receptors all stem from a donor over 45 with non-small cell lung cancer.

This clonotype was observed at least ten times. The chain has TRBV5-1 and TRBJ2-5; D may correspond to TRBD1 or TRBD2 (5 bases each). CDR3 length equals 16 residues. Germline V gene lookup returns CDR1 SGHRS and CDR2 YFSETQ. V lost 0 bases to trimming and J lost 0 bases, with 12 bases between them. The CDR3 coding sequence is TGCGCCAGCAGCTTGGGTGGGCGAGGGGACCAAGAGACCCAGTACTTC. This translates into CASSLGGRGDQETQYF.

Worth noting for this clonotype: A read error is likely here: a far larger clone is one base away. The chain employs TRBV6-8 and TRBJ2-7, with D unclear. The CDR3 is made up of 15 amino acids. Germline V CDR1 and CDR2: MNHGY, SAAAGT. The V end was cut by 11 bases, the J end by 2 bases, with 22 bases between. CDR3 residues: CAAKGQAAGTYEQYF. CDR3 DNA sequence: TGTGCCGCTAAAGGCCAGGCGGCAGGCACCTACGAGCAGTACTTC.

This clonotype was counted many times. The genes are TRBV20-1 and TRBJ1-1; a possible D gene is TRBD1 (6 bases). Germline V gene data show CDR1 as DFQATT and CDR2 as SNEGSKA (reference sequence). V was cut by 5 bases and J by 0 bases, with 16 bases left in between. The CDR3 sequence is 15 residues long. CDR3 DNA: TGCAGTGCTCCACGAGAGACAGGCCTGAACACTGAAGCTTTCTTT. Its translation: CSAPRETGLNTEAFF.